One and the same sample provided the 15 T cell receptor beta chains below, sequenced in a study of T cell responses to AZD1222 COVID-19 vaccine. The method was immunoSEQ multiplex PCR; TCRdb's version includes in-frame clones alone and lacks a portion of them. In the table there are 160,000 or so clones, 92% of which are singletons. Sequencing used peripheral blood, obtained on day 0 of MenACWY control vaccination. These receptors came from an adult in good health.

V usage is TRBV9 and J usage is TRBJ2-2, with 9 bases identical to TRBD2. The CDR3 covers 16 residues. V shed 3 bases and J 3 bases; nucleotides not matched to a gene: 6. Germline-derived CDR1 and CDR2 are SGDLS and YYNGEE. The CDR3 DNA sequence: TGTGCCAGCAGCGAGCGGGGGGACCGCGACACCGGGGAGCTGTTTTTT. It yields the protein CASSERGDRDTGELFF.

This clone was counted once. V gene TRBV28 combines with J gene TRBJ1-2, with D uncertain. Germline V lookup: CDR1 MDHEN, CDR2 SYDVKM. V lost 7 bases and J lost 7, with 22 bases in between. The CDR3 runs 15 residues. CDR3 in DNA: TGTGCCAGCACTCCCTCCTCCCCCGGGGTTAGTGGCTACACCTTC. As protein: CASTPSSPGVSGYTF.

The V call is TRBV19, the J call TRBJ2-5; D remains ambiguous. This CDR3 has 13 residues. V gave up 0 bases and J gave up 5 bases, with 7 bases separating them. Germline CDR1 is LNHDA and CDR2 is SQIVND (reference sequence). The CDR3 spells CASSIDTRETQYF. In DNA form, the CDR3 reads TGTGCCAGTAGTATAGATACGAGGGAGACCCAGTACTTC.

CDR3 sequence (DNA): TGTGCCAGCAGCTTAGCAGGGATGAACACTGAAGCTTTCTTT. Protein: CASSLAGMNTEAFF. The chain joins TRBV7-2 to TRBJ1-1; D remains ambiguous. V lost 0 bases and J 0 bases, leaving 5 bases between the germline ends. The CDR3 is made up of 14 amino acids. The germline gives CDR1 SGHTA, CDR2 FQGNSA.

The J gene is TRBJ1-2, the V gene TRBV7-2; 7 bases fit TRBD1. V lost 5 bases, J lost 8 bases, and 8 bases stayed unmatched. The CDR3 loop spans 13 amino acids. Germline V gene sequence: CDR1 SGHTA, CDR2 FQGNSA. The CDR3 nucleotides read TGTGCCAGCAGCGGAGGGACAGTCTTAGGCTACACCTTC. This sequence encodes CASSGGTVLGYTF.

A single count supports this clone. The chain carries TRBV5-1 and TRBJ1-4; 7 bases are shared with TRBD1. The CDR3 is made up of 14 amino acids. After removal of 0 bases from V and 9 bases from J, the junction contained 5 bases not matched to a gene. Germline V lookup: CDR1 SGHRS, CDR2 YFSETQ. The CDR3 spells CASSLGQGTQKLFF. In DNA form, the CDR3 reads TGCGCCAGCAGCTTGGGACAGGGTACCCAAAAACTGTTTTTT.

This clone was seen a single time. The junction departs from germline at one end; a sequencing error may be responsible. The chain carries TRBV27 and TRBJ2-4, with D uncertain. The germline V gene has CDR1 MNHEY and CDR2 SMNVEV (reference sequence). The CDR3 is 15 amino acids. CDR3 in amino acids: CASSLSRPAKNVQYF. In nucleotides, the CDR3 is TGTGCCAGCAGTTTATCGAGACCAGCTAAAAACGTTCAGTACTTC.

This clone was found once. The chain employs TRBV11-2 and TRBJ2-4; D gene unclear. This CDR3 has 16 amino acids. V lost 3 bases, J lost 1 base, and 13 bases lay in between. Germline assignment: CDR1 SGHAT and CDR2 FQNNGV. The CDR3 spells CASSFTVLSAKNIQYF. As DNA, the CDR3 is TGTGCCAGCAGCTTTACAGTCCTGTCTGCCAAAAACATTCAGTACTTC.

The chain recombines TRBV5-1 with TRBJ2-1; the D gene is possibly TRBD2 (5 bases). The length of the CDR3 is 14 residues. V was trimmed by 3 bases and J by 5 bases, leaving 12 bases between them. Germline V CDR1 and CDR2: SGHRS, YFSETQ. CDR3 region: CASSSRARNNEQFF. CDR3 sequence (DNA): TGCGCCAGCAGCTCGAGGGCGCGAAACAATGAGCAGTTCTTC. Variable domain in full (rest from reference TRBV5-1 and TRBJ2-1): KAGVTQTPRYLIKTRGQQVTLSCSPISGHRSVSWYQQTPGQGLQFLFEYFSETQRNKGNFPGRFSGRQFSNSRSEMNVSTLELGDSALYLCASSSRARNNEQFFGPGTRLTVL.

The CDR3 loop is CASSKRDTEAFF. DNA for the CDR3: TGTGCCAGCAGTAAACGGGACACTGAAGCTTTCTTT. This chain links TRBV6-1 with TRBJ1-1; no reliable D call. The CDR3 extends over 12 amino acids. Trimming took off 5 bases at V and 3 bases at J, with 7 bases between the two ends. Germline lookup yields CDR1 MNHNS and CDR2 SASEGT.

This sequence joins TRBV4-3 and TRBJ1-1; D is ambiguous. Trimming left V 2 bases short and J 1 base short, with 11 bases between. CDR3 length equals 15 residues. CDR1 and CDR2 (germline): LGHNA, YSLEER. CDR3 DNA sequence: TGCGCCAGCAGCCAAACAACGGAGGGGAACACTGAAGCTTTCTTT. Translated, it gives CASSQTTEGNTEAFF.

This chain connects TRBV27 to TRBJ2-7; the match to TRBD2 covers 7 bases. CDR3 length: 16 residues. The J segment lost 6 bases and the V segment lost 4 bases, leaving 15 bases of the junction unmatched. Germline V gene sequence: CDR1 MNHEY, CDR2 SMNVEV (reference sequence). The CDR3 DNA sequence: TGTGCCAGCAGTTCTACCTCACTAGCGACAGCTTCCGAGCAGTACTTC. As protein: CASSSTSLATASEQYF.

The count of this clone is one. The chain is built from TRBV5-8 and TRBJ2-1, with 8 bases matching TRBD2. This CDR3 is built from 15 residues. Germline V gene lookup returns CDR1 SGHTS and CDR2 YDEGEE. The junction had 10 bases not matched to a gene; V was cut back by 5 bases and J by 6 bases. The CDR3 spells CASRSPGLVTNEQFF. The DNA for the CDR3 is TGTGCCAGCAGATCGCCGGGACTAGTGACCAATGAGCAGTTCTTC.

The chain recombines TRBV6-6 with TRBJ1-1; the D gene is possibly TRBD1 (5 bases). This CDR3 comprises 14 residues. V was shortened by 4 bases and J by 1 base, with 10 bases between the two germline ends. CDR1 is MNHNY and CDR2 is SVGAGI in the germline V gene (reference sequence). The CDR3 DNA reads as TGTGCCAGCAGTTTTACCCAGGGGAACACTGAAGCTTTCTTT. Its protein product is CASSFTQGNTEAFF.

V gene TRBV16 combines with J gene TRBJ1-5; perhaps TRBD1 as D (5 bases). V lost 2 bases and J lost 8, with 19 bases in between. CDR3 size: 16 residues. CDR1 is KGHSY and CDR2 is FQNENV in the germline V gene. In DNA, the CDR3 is TGTGCCAGCAGCCAAAATCAGGGAGGAGGCTTGGAGCCCCAGCATTTT. Translation gives CASSQNQGGGLEPQHF.